The TCR beta chain described here comes from a study of Ad26.COV2.S vaccination and SARS-CoV-2 variants. Study context: Of the COV1001 trial arms, the Ad26.COV2.S arm included the donor.

Treatment reported: some 19 received Ad26.COV2.S at low or high dose, single or two shots; about 5 received placebo; per-sample allocation not given. The investigators took samples on day 63 after the first vaccine or placebo injection. As for this clone: Its target is unknown.

This CDR3 has 15 residues. The germline V and J ends were trimmed by 4 bases and 6 bases, with 18 bases remaining between them. Germline values: CDR1 MGHRA, CDR2 YSYEKL. TCRdb keeps only in-frame clones here, not all; method: immunoSEQ multiplex PCR. The sample contains about 410,000 clones, roughly 90% of which appear only once. Regarding the study as a whole: Total responses of T cells may have been underestimated by the analyses of TCR breadth and depth.

The V gene is TRBV4-1, the J gene TRBJ1-1, with D perhaps TRBD1 (6 bases). The receptor's source is a person between 18 and 59 years old who received the Ad26.COV2.S COVID-19 vaccine or a placebo. Sequences were derived from peripheral blood, sampled in a trial of Ad26.COV2.S vaccine versus placebo. CDR3 in amino acids: CASSPHRDGAAEAFF. The CDR3 DNA sequence: TGCGCCAGCAGCCCCCACAGGGATGGTGCCGCTGAAGCTTTCTTT.